The source of this TCR beta chain is a study of shared clonotypes between healthy human individuals (TCRdb year 2020). Context from the whole study: Three men and a couple of women, aged 18 to 49 years, made up the cohort. For each donor, three plates each were used for CD4 naive and CD4 memory, two plates were used for CD8 naive, and one plate was used for CD8 memory. Blood TCR repertoires of five healthy adults were deeply sequenced to estimate repertoire size and the extent of clonotype sharing between individuals. Different laboratories and diverse techniques were used to prepare libraries and sequence TCR repertoires, to increase sequencing depth and limit assay-specific biases. Per donor, leukapheresis produced somewhere between about 0.8 and 9.5 billion PBMCs.

Concerning this clone itself: No antigen is known for it. No base-level quality is on record; no much larger clone is a single base apart.

Healthy HIV-negative adults with no recently reported acute infections or vaccinations were included as donors. Every donor was a Caucasian adult residing in Nashville, Tennessee, USA. CD4+ T cells were enriched by magnetic negative selection; naive cells were then positively selected on CD45RA, and the negative fraction formed the memory subset. Blood was collected by leukapheresis, and PBMCs were isolated by Ficoll-Histopaque density gradient centrifugation and then cryopreserved in liquid nitrogen vapor phase. Analytical flow cytometry was used to check the purity and quantity of every magnetically sorted T cell population. From each sorted fraction, genomic DNA was isolated and quantified by UV absorbance on a Nanodrop 2000c. Based on the germline V gene, the CDR1 and CDR2 sequences are SGHRS and YFSETQ. The CDR3 runs 16 amino acids, cysteine and phenylalanine included. CDR3 DNA only is kept here, 48 bases in frame from base 1. V is pruned by 3 bases and J by 0 bases, leaving 4 bases of the junction without a gene match.

TCR CDR3 regions were amplified from genomic DNA by multiplex PCR using the deep immunoSEQ assay. Extracted genomic DNA from each cell subset was spread evenly across all wells of several immunoSEQ 96-well plates, with each plate serving as a replicate. For sorted subsets, each replicate PCR was loaded with roughly 0.2 ug genomic DNA, equivalent to approximately 27,000 T cell genomes. Purified libraries were measured with a Qubit 3.0 fluorometer, size-checked on a Bioanalyzer 2100, and measured again with the KAPA Library Quantification kit. Every immunoSEQ 96-well plate was sequenced on a dedicated single-read 150-cycle Illumina NextSeq 550 flow cell. On the authors' methods: The immunoSEQ output contained only junctional sequences without quality scores, so filtering could not match that applied to full-length reads. Sequences were annotated with PyIR, a Python wrapper for IgBLAST v1.9, using IMGT germline references to assign V/J genes and CDR3. Reads were removed for weak V/J assignments (E-value above 1e-6), missing CDR3, stop codons, out-of-frame junctions, or ambiguous translated residues. V3J clonotypes were defined as sequences sharing the same inferred V gene, J gene, and CDR3 amino acid sequence. The percentage overlap between two repertoires was calculated by dividing the number of shared unique clonotypes by the size of the smaller repertoire. Three approaches were used to assess repertoire richness: RTK rarefaction, the Chao1 estimator, and Recon v2.1 estimates of unobserved clonotypes. Generation probabilities were computed with OLGA for all TCRbeta clonotypes obtained by the gDNA method from a handful of donors. Sourced from immuneACCESS, this table was stored by TCRdb with only in-frame sequences that have V and J called. A share of the clones is absent; for the studies checked, an unresolved V gene accounts for under half, and the remainder has no known explanation. From that table come the V and J calls and clone size; the DNA was used to work out D and trimming. The sample data list 2.3 million or so clones, and approximately 93% of these were observed just once. Together, the top ten hold 0.39% of the sample.

The paper's findings and limits, for the study overall: Across a handful of donors, roughly 5% of naive CD4, 3.5% of naive CD8, around 2.5% of memory CD4, and approximately 0.42% of memory CD8 clonotypes were shared. Naive subsets generally had larger estimated clonotype richness than memory subsets. The small number of donors limited the genetic and exposure-history diversity represented. Higher generation probabilities were observed for clonotypes shared by all four sorted-subset donors than for non-shared clonotypes. Rarefaction of sorted-subset datasets indicated incomplete sequencing despite the large sequencing depth. Pairwise subsampling led to the expectation that sequencing depth would affect the degree of clonotype sharing among donors. Only blood was sampled, and tissue TCR repertoires likely differ from those in blood.

The V gene is TRBV5-1 and the J gene is TRBJ1-3; 9 of the junction bases match TRBD1. This clonotype was sampled from a man aged 18 to 30 in good health. Some clones in this sample may be carry-over from other donors' samples. Material for sequencing was naive CD4+ T cells from PBMCs. What this sample's cell subset or site label stands for: CD45RA+ positively selected. The CDR3 region reads CASSYGDRASGNTIYF. The DNA sequence is TGCGCCAGCAGCTATGGGGACAGGGCCTCTGGAAACACCATATATTTT. The full variable domain, with segments outside the CDR3 supplied by the reference TRBV5-1 and TRBJ1-3 proteins, appears as KAGVTQTPRYLIKTRGQQVTLSCSPISGHRSVSWYQQTPGQGLQFLFEYFSETQRNKGNFPGRFSGRQFSNSRSEMNVSTLELGDSALYLCASSYGDRASGNTIYFGEGSWLTVV.